This TCR beta chain is from a study of OX40 agonist ivuxolimab in advanced cancers. Study-wide background: Patients received ivuxolimab, an agonistic anti-OX40 (CD134) antibody.

The table came from immunoSEQ multiplex PCR; TCRdb's copy has only in-frame clones and leaves some out. The repertoire has under 85,000 clones, roughly nine tenths of them found once; the top ten carry 0.55% to 0.8%. The CDR3 length is 15 residues. The germline CDR1 and CDR2 sequences are MNHNS and SASEGT. Trimming removed 8 bases at V and 6 bases at J, with 19 bases between. The clonotype originates from an adult with an advanced solid tumor such as melanoma, head and neck, liver or kidney cancer. The rearrangement links TRBV6-1 to TRBJ2-2, with D tentatively TRBD2 (6 bases). The source material was CD4+ or CD8+ T cells sorted from blood, sampled in a trial of the OX40 agonist ivuxolimab. CDR3 residues: CASRLEGSSSGELFF. The DNA of the CDR3 is TGTGCCAGCCGATTGGAGGGATCGAGTTCCGGGGAGCTGTTTTTT.